The 7 T cell receptor beta chains listed next were all sequenced from one sample in a study of T cells in Graves' hyperthyroidism and ophthalmopathy. Researchers took RNA transcripts and amplified the TCR beta CDR3 regions from them. A first-round RT-PCR of the TCR CDR3 used the HTBI primer set. TCRdb redid the calling of the multiplex PCR reads with MiXCR, one entry per CDR3 protein. The sample has a few hundred thousand distinct CDR3 sequences, about 18% seen once. The sequencing sample was made of blood. These receptors were obtained from a woman aged 55 to 70 with Graves' ophthalmopathy.

This clonotype was detected ten times or more. The V gene is TRBV5-1, the J gene TRBJ1-5; 8 nucleotides match TRBD1. The V gene's germline CDR1 is SGHRS and CDR2 YFSETQ. V dropped 2 bases and J dropped 7; count of bases not matched to a gene: 5. The CDR3 is 14 residues long. The CDR3 DNA reads TGCGCCAGCAGCTTCGACACAGGGGGGCAGCCCCAGCATTTT. It is translated as CASSFDTGGQPQHF.

V usage is TRBV4-3 and J usage is TRBJ2-5; tentative D call: TRBD2 (5 bases). Germline loops: CDR1 LGHNA, CDR2 YSLEER. CDR3 length equals 14 residues. V shed 4 bases and J shed 3 bases, with 12 bases lying between them. The CDR3 is CASSPGSGKETQYF. The CDR3 bases are TGCGCCAGCAGCCCGGGCTCGGGGAAAGAGACCCAGTACTTC.

This clonotype was counted only a few times. This chain connects TRBV10-3 to TRBJ1-3; D not resolved. The CDR3 is 15 residues long. The V gene lost 10 bases and the J gene lost 2 bases, with 18 bases spanning the gap. The germline V gene encodes CDR1 ENHRY and CDR2 SYGVKD. As DNA, the CDR3 is TGTGCCACAGAGAGCGGGGAGGAAACTGGAAACACCATATATTTT. Translating it yields CATESGEETGNTIYF.

This clonotype was observed many times. V usage is TRBV6-1 and J usage is TRBJ2-7; the D gene is possibly TRBD2 (7 bases). Germline CDR1 MNHNS, CDR2 SASEGT. This CDR3 spans 13 amino acids. Between the trimmed V and J ends, which lost 7 bases and 7 bases, there was a span of 17 bases. Here the CDR3 DNA reads TGTGCCAGCACCCTGGGGGGGCAACGAGAGCAGTACTTC. Amino acids: CASTLGGQREQYF.

This clonotype was counted many times. The V call is TRBV2, the J call TRBJ2-2, with a possible D match to TRBD1 (6 bases). Germline values: CDR1 SNHLY, CDR2 FYNNEI. V was trimmed by 3 bases and J by 4 bases, leaving 12 bases between them. The CDR3 is 15 amino acids. The CDR3 DNA is TGTGCCAGCAGTGATCACAGGGTTGGCACCGGGGAGCTGTTTTTT. This codes for CASSDHRVGTGELFF.

Many counts were recorded for this clonotype. The rearrangement links TRBV7-6 to TRBJ2-1; D may be TRBD1 (5 bases). V lost 1 base and J 2 bases, leaving 9 bases between the germline ends. The CDR3 covers 15 residues. Germline V gene lookup returns CDR1 SGHVS and CDR2 FNYEAQ. The CDR3 DNA sequence: TGTGCCAGCAGCTTAGAATGGGGCCCCTACAATGAGCAGTTCTTC. It translates to CASSLEWGPYNEQFF.

This clonotype was recorded at least ten times. The rearrangement links TRBV12-3 or TRBV12-4 to TRBJ1-1; 8 bases map to TRBD1. CDR3 length: 15 residues. Germline trimming cut 10 bases from V and 4 bases from J; bases unmatched to any gene: 14. In DNA, the CDR3 is TGTGCCACAGACCGGTGGAGACAGGGGTCCACTGAAGCTTTCTTT. Its protein is CATDRWRQGSTEAFF.